What follows is one TCR beta chain and its context. Profiling relied on immunoSEQ multiplex PCR, and the TCRdb table lists in-frame clones only, not all of them. The data hold about 130,000 clones, with over 80% observed a single time. The CDR3 spans 11 residues. Germline loops: CDR1 LNHDA, CDR2 SQIVND (reference sequence). V lost 7 bases to trimming and J lost 1 base, with 4 bases between them. The source of the sample is a study of control samples from healthy donors and cancer patients. This chain uses TRBV19 with TRBJ1-1; D is unclear. This clonotype was sampled from a woman aged 50 to 60 in good health. Source material: blood. Written as DNA, the CDR3 is TGTGCCAGTATAGGGAACACTGAAGCTTTCTTT. As protein: CASIGNTEAFF.